Below are 5 T cell receptor beta chains sequenced from a single sample in a study of OX40 agonist ivuxolimab in advanced cancers. Libraries were prepared by immunoSEQ multiplex PCR; TCRdb keeps only in-frame clonotypes and omits some of them. The data show approximately 47,000 clones, about 86% seen once. The material sequenced was CD4+ or CD8+ T cells sorted from blood, taken in a trial of the OX40 agonist ivuxolimab. These TCRs come from an adult with an advanced solid tumor such as melanoma, head and neck, liver or kidney cancer.

V is TRBV6-6 and J is TRBJ2-7, with D maybe TRBD2 (6 bases). The CDR3 consists of 12 residues. V was clipped by 6 bases and J by 3 bases, with 9 bases between them. Germline-derived CDR1 and CDR2 are MNHNY and SVGAGI (reference sequence). This CDR3 is CASRLGGYEQYF. For the CDR3, the DNA is TGTGCCAGCAGGCTGGGGGGCTACGAGCAGTACTTC.

V is TRBV15 and J is TRBJ2-5, with 7 nucleotides matching TRBD2. The CDR3 totals 16 residues. Germline V gene lookup returns CDR1 LNHNV and CDR2 YYDKDF (reference sequence). With 2 bases clipped from V and 1 base from J, the junction kept 7 bases outside the gene matches. CDR3 protein: CATSRTGGGIQETQYF. Here the CDR3 DNA reads TGTGCCACCAGCAGAACAGGCGGGGGAATCCAAGAGACCCAGTACTTC.

This chain links TRBV27 with TRBJ2-7, with D maybe TRBD2 (6 bases). This CDR3 region has 18 residues. V was cut by 0 bases and J by 4 bases, with 22 bases left in between. Germline V lookup: CDR1 MNHEY, CDR2 SMNVEV (reference sequence). The CDR3 sequence: CASSLSYTGLLRGYEQYF. The CDR3 coding sequence is TGTGCCAGCAGTTTATCTTATACGGGACTCCTGAGGGGATACGAGCAGTACTTC.

The rearrangement links TRBV13 to TRBJ2-7, with D perhaps matching TRBD1 (5 bases). CDR1 and CDR2 (germline): PRHDT, FYEKMQ (reference sequence). The CDR3 runs 14 residues. The V end lost 4 bases, the J end lost 4 bases, and 14 bases lay between the germline ends. The CDR3 spells CASSSPDIQYEQYF. Written as DNA, the CDR3 is TGTGCCAGCAGCTCCCCGGACATTCAATACGAGCAGTACTTC.

The rearrangement joins TRBV11-3 to TRBJ2-7; D possibly corresponds to TRBD1 (5 bases). The CDR3 is 15 amino acids. The germline V and J ends were trimmed by 0 bases and 5 bases, with 14 bases remaining between them. CDR1 is SGHNT and CDR2 is YENEEA in the germline V gene. The CDR3 reads CASSLDVGRVHEQYF. CDR3 DNA sequence: TGTGCCAGCAGCTTAGATGTCGGCAGGGTCCACGAGCAGTACTTC. The variable domain in full, with the rest retrieved from reference TRBV11-3 and TRBJ2-7, is EAGVVQSPRYKIIEKKQPVAFWCNPISGHNTLYWYLQNLGQGPELLIRYENEEAVDDSQLPKDRFSAERLKGVDSTLKIQPAELGDSAVYLCASSLDVGRVHEQYFGPGTRLTVT.